The 16 T cell receptor beta chains presented below share a single source sample, sequenced in a study of shared clonotypes between healthy human individuals. The data were produced by immunoSEQ multiplex PCR, yet TCRdb's version contains in-frame clones alone and is incomplete. The table has about 1.5 million clones, roughly 96% seen once. The specimen was naive CD4+ T cells sorted from blood. Documented subset: CD45RA+ positively selected. The source of these receptors is a man aged 25-45 years in good health.

The V and J genes are TRBV6-5 and TRBJ2-3; TRBD2 agrees at 7 bases. This CDR3 is built from 14 residues. The V gene end was trimmed by 5 bases and the J gene end by 6 bases; junction bases not matched to a gene: 8. Germline-derived CDR1 and CDR2 are MNHEY and SVGAGI. The DNA for the CDR3 is TGTGCCAGCAGTCAGGGAGGGAGAGCCGATACGCAGTATTTT. Translated: CASSQGGRADTQYF.

The gene calls are TRBV2 and TRBJ2-2; D gene unclear. Trimming pared 6 bases from V and 1 base from J, leaving 9 bases between. The CDR3 spans 14 residues. Germline CDR1 SNHLY, CDR2 FYNNEI. In DNA form, the CDR3 reads TGTGCCAGCAGCGCGAGGAGGAACACCGGGGAGCTGTTTTTT. This gives the protein CASSARRNTGELFF.

The chain has TRBV20-1 and TRBJ1-2; no clear D. Trimming removed 6 bases from V and 7 bases from J, with 12 bases in between. Per the germline V gene, CDR1 is DFQATT and CDR2 is SNEGSKA (reference sequence). CDR3 length: 11 residues. CDR3 protein: CSAGGPGGYTF. The CDR3 DNA follows: TGCAGTGCCGGAGGGCCCGGTGGCTACACCTTC.

CDR3 region: CASSLRAGYETQYF. CDR3 DNA sequence: TGTGCCAGCAGCTTAAGGGCAGGGTACGAGACCCAGTACTTC. The V and J genes are TRBV7-3 and TRBJ2-5; a possible D gene is TRBD1 (5 bases). Germline loops: CDR1 SGHTA, CDR2 FQGTGA. The V and J ends lost 1 base and 5 bases respectively, with 11 bases between them. The CDR3 covers 14 residues.

Written as DNA, the CDR3 is TGCAGTAAAGTCGAAAATGAGCAGTTCTTC. The encoded protein is CSKVENEQFF. The chain recombines TRBV20-1 with TRBJ2-1; no firm D call. Trimming stripped 8 bases from V and 7 bases from J, with 9 bases between. Germline V lookup: CDR1 DFQATT, CDR2 SNEGSKA (reference sequence). The CDR3 length is 10 residues.

The J gene is TRBJ1-5, the V gene TRBV7-3; the D is unclear. Germline assignment: CDR1 SGHTA and CDR2 FQGTGA. Trimming stripped 3 bases from V and 7 bases from J, with 10 bases between. CDR3 size: 13 residues. The CDR3 reads CASSFLGNQPQHF. Here the CDR3 DNA reads TGTGCCAGCAGCTTCCTGGGGAACCAGCCCCAGCATTTT.

The chain combines TRBV11-3 with TRBJ2-3; D is uncertain. Germline CDR1 and CDR2: SGHNT and YENEEA. The CDR3 is 14 amino acids. V was clipped by 5 bases and J by 1 base, with 10 bases between them. This CDR3 reads CASSRGRGTDTQYF. In DNA form, the CDR3 reads TGTGCCAGCAGCCGCGGACGAGGCACAGATACGCAGTATTTT. Full variable domain (outside the CDR3, taken from reference TRBV11-3 and TRBJ2-3): EAGVVQSPRYKIIEKKQPVAFWCNPISGHNTLYWYLQNLGQGPELLIRYENEEAVDDSQLPKDRFSAERLKGVDSTLKIQPAELGDSAVYLCASSRGRGTDTQYFGPGTRLTVL.

The J gene is TRBJ2-2, the V gene TRBV5-4, with TRBD2 as a possible D gene (6 bases). Between the trimmed V and J ends, which lost 4 bases and 3 bases, there was a span of 13 bases. This CDR3 has 15 amino acids. The germline V gene encodes CDR1 SGHNT and CDR2 YYREEE (reference sequence). The CDR3 nucleotides read TGTGCCAGCAGCCGTTGGAGGGAATACACCGGGGAGCTGTTTTTT. Translating gives CASSRWREYTGELFF.

The rearrangement joins TRBV28 to TRBJ2-2; possible D gene TRBD2, 5 bases. The germline CDR1 and CDR2 sequences are MDHEN and SYDVKM. The CDR3 runs 14 residues. V was shortened by 8 bases and J by 5 bases, with 15 bases between the two germline ends. Here the CDR3 reads CASCGLRITGELFF. CDR3 in DNA: TGTGCCAGCTGCGGGCTTAGAATAACCGGGGAGCTGTTTTTT.

The chain joins TRBV25-1 to TRBJ2-1, with D hard to call. In germline, CDR1 is MGHDK, CDR2 SYGVNS. V lost 8 bases and J 8 bases, leaving 13 bases between the germline ends. The CDR3 runs to 12 residues. CDR3 sequence reads: CASSTTLHEQFF. CDR3 in DNA: TGTGCCAGCTCTACGACTTTACATGAGCAGTTCTTC.

CDR3 sequence (DNA): TGTGCCAGCAGCTTGGATGGAGACACAGATACGCAGTATTTT. As protein: CASSLDGDTDTQYF. The chain joins TRBV5-4 to TRBJ2-3, with no clear D. The CDR3 extends over 14 amino acids. Germline CDR1 reads SGHNT; CDR2 reads YYREEE (reference sequence). V was cut by 0 bases and J by 2 bases, with 7 bases left in between.

This chain joins TRBV5-1 and TRBJ2-7; 14 nucleotides align to TRBD2. Germline lookup yields CDR1 SGHRS and CDR2 YFSETQ. The ends lost 7 bases at V and 6 bases at J; junction bases unmatched: 12. This CDR3 is built from 16 residues. This chain's CDR3 is CASSWGLAGAVREQYF. CDR3 nucleotide sequence: TGCGCCAGCTCCTGGGGACTAGCGGGGGCGGTGCGCGAGCAGTACTTC.

The chain links TRBV7-2 to TRBJ2-1; D is ambiguous. Germline assignment: CDR1 SGHTA and CDR2 FQGNSA. The V and J ends lost 0 bases and 6 bases respectively, with 12 bases between them. The CDR3 runs 15 residues. CDR3 coding DNA: TGTGCCAGCAGCTTAGCGCTCTGGAAGGGCAATGAGCAGTTCTTC. It translates to CASSLALWKGNEQFF. The full variable domain, its missing parts supplied by reference TRBV7-2 and TRBJ2-1, is GAGVSQSPSNKVTEKGKDVELRCDPISGHTALYWYRQSLGQGLEFLIYFQGNSAPDKSGLPSDRFSAERTGGSVSTLTIQRTQQEDSAVYLCASSLALWKGNEQFFGPGTRLTVL.

The rearrangement links TRBV5-5 to TRBJ2-5; D remains ambiguous. With 4 bases removed from V and 1 base from J, the gap between germline ends came to 23 bases. The CDR3 covers 18 residues. In germline, CDR1 is SGHKS, CDR2 YYEKEE (reference sequence). For the CDR3, the DNA is TGTGCCAGCAGCAGTCCGCCAGGTTCTGATCGGGTCCAAGAGACCCAGTACTTC. It encodes CASSSPPGSDRVQETQYF.

The CDR3 reads CASSFGPGVAQYF. CDR3 sequence (DNA): TGTGCCAGCAGCTTCGGACCGGGGGTGGCCCAGTACTTC. The chain is built from TRBV2 and TRBJ2-5; possibly TRBD2 for D (6 bases). Per the germline V gene, CDR1 is SNHLY and CDR2 is FYNNEI. The V gene lost 6 bases and the J gene lost 9 bases, with 17 bases spanning the gap. The CDR3 has 13 residues. Filled out from reference TRBV2 and TRBJ2-5, the complete variable domain reads EPEVTQTPSHQVTQMGQEVILRCVPISNHLYFYWYRQILGQKVEFLVSFYNNEISEKSEIFDDQFSVERPDGSNFTLKIRSTKLEDSAMYFCASSFGPGVAQYFGPGTRLLVL.

The rearrangement joins TRBV28 to TRBJ1-4; tentatively, D is TRBD1 (5 bases). Looked up from germline, CDR1 is MDHEN and CDR2 is SYDVKM. The length of the CDR3 is 16 residues. The V and J ends lost 6 bases and 7 bases respectively, with 21 bases between them. The CDR3 bases are TGTGCCAGCAGCCATCTGTGGGACCGCGGCGGTGAAAAACTGTTTTTT. As protein: CASSHLWDRGGEKLFF.